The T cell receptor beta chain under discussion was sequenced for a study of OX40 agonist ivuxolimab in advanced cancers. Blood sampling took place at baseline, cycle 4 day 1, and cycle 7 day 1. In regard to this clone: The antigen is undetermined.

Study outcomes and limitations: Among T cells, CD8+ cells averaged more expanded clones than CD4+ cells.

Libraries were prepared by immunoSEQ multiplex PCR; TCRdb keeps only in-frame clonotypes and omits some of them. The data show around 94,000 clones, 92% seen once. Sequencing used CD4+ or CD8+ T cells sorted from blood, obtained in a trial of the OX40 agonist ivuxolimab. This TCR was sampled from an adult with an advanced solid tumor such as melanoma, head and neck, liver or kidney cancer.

The CDR3 nucleotides read TGCGCCAGCAGCGAAGGAGGGGGATCCTATAATTCACCCCTCCACTTT. This sequence encodes CASSEGGGSYNSPLHF. The rearrangement uses TRBV4-3 and TRBJ1-6; TRBD1 might be the D (6 bases). The V and J ends lost 5 bases and 1 base respectively, with 12 bases between them. Germline V CDR1 and CDR2: LGHNA, YSLEER. This CDR3 has 16 amino acids.